The 9 T cell receptor beta chains below were found in one sample sequenced in a study of cytomegalovirus exposure and HLA in healthy donors. The PCR used 60 Vbeta and 13 Jbeta primers. Clones were read by immunoSEQ multiplex PCR, and TCRdb kept only the in-frame ones, dropping some. This table has 150,000 to 180,000 clones, roughly 74% appearing once. Sample: PBMCs. The receptors shown here come from a man aged 18 to 30 in good health and CMV-seronegative.

This chain joins TRBV12-5 and TRBJ1-1, with TRBD1 matching over 8 bases. Germline lookup yields CDR1 LGHNT and CDR2 FRNRAP. V lost 1 base and J lost 3; bases outside the gene matches: 10. The length of the CDR3 is 17 residues. For the CDR3, the DNA is TGTGCTAGTGGTTTGGCCCACCAGGGGGCAAAGGACACTGAAGCTTTCTTT. Translated: CASGLAHQGAKDTEAFF.

This clone was picked up one time. CDR3 region: CASRTGTGRSYEQYF. Here the CDR3 DNA reads TGTGCCAGCAGGACCGGGACAGGGCGTTCCTACGAGCAGTACTTC. The rearrangement links TRBV6-5 to TRBJ2-7; 9 nucleotides match TRBD1. Germline V gives CDR1 MNHEY, CDR2 SVGAGI. The CDR3 consists of 15 residues. V lost 6 bases and J lost 1; bases outside the gene matches: 7.

The chain carries TRBV7-3 and TRBJ2-5; TRBD2 aligns across 12 bases. With V trimmed by 5 bases and J by 1 base, 5 bases remained unmatched. Germline-derived CDR1 and CDR2 are SGHTA and FQGTGA. The CDR3 is 16 residues long. CDR3 sequence: CASSLGTSGPQETQYF. CDR3 DNA sequence: TGTGCCAGCAGCCTAGGGACTAGCGGGCCCCAAGAGACCCAGTACTTC.

The chain employs TRBV11-2 and TRBJ2-7; 7 bases map to TRBD1. With 5 bases clipped from V and 5 bases from J, the junction kept 9 bases outside the gene matches. Germline V gene sequence: CDR1 SGHAT, CDR2 FQNNGV. CDR3 size: 14 residues. The CDR3 is CASSQNGQVHEQYV. The CDR3 DNA follows: TGTGCCAGCAGCCAAAATGGACAGGTCCACGAGCAGTACGTC.

The chain recombines TRBV5-1 with TRBJ2-7; TRBD1 might be the D (5 bases). Trimming removed 0 bases from V and 2 bases from J, with 15 bases in between. Looked up from germline, CDR1 is SGHRS and CDR2 is YFSETQ. The CDR3 extends over 16 amino acids. CDR3 in amino acids: CASSLAGQGLPYEQYF. Here the CDR3 DNA reads TGCGCCAGCAGCTTGGCCGGGCAGGGCCTTCCCTACGAGCAGTACTTC.

The chain uses TRBV5-4 and TRBJ2-3, with 8 bases that match TRBD2. The germline V gene has CDR1 SGHNT and CDR2 YYREEE (reference sequence). V dropped 6 bases and J dropped 1; count of bases not matched to a gene: 7. The CDR3 consists of 15 residues. As DNA, the CDR3 is TGTGCCAGCACGATAACTAGCGGCCGCACAGATACGCAGTATTTT. Translation gives CASTITSGRTDTQYF.

The rearrangement uses TRBV5-5 and TRBJ2-2, with D unclear. The CDR3 has 13 residues. The ends were cut back, 2 bases at V and 6 bases at J, with 8 bases in the middle. The V gene's germline CDR1 is SGHKS and CDR2 YYEKEE (reference sequence). In DNA, the CDR3 is TGTGCCAGCAGCTTCCCCAGTCCCGGGGAGCTGTTTTTT. Its translation: CASSFPSPGELFF.

The chain carries TRBV5-1 and TRBJ1-1; D may be TRBD1 (5 bases). V shed 5 bases and J shed 3 bases, with 17 bases lying between them. The V gene's germline CDR1 is SGHRS and CDR2 YFSETQ. CDR3 length: 15 amino acids. This chain's CDR3 is CASSKSGARDTEAFF. DNA of the CDR3: TGCGCCAGCAGTAAGTCAGGAGCCAGGGACACTGAAGCTTTCTTT.

The V call is TRBV4-3, the J call TRBJ2-4; a possible D gene is TRBD2 (5 bases). Germline V gives CDR1 LGHNA, CDR2 YSLEER. The length of the CDR3 is 13 residues. With 4 bases removed from V and 6 bases from J, the gap between germline ends came to 10 bases. The CDR3 bases are TGCGCCAGCAGCCCCCCGGGGAGAAACATTCAGTACTTC. It is translated as CASSPPGRNIQYF.